These T cell receptor beta chains were read from a single sample in a study of T-cell reconstitution after alpha-beta-depleted transplantation in children. TCRdb passed the PCR reads through MiXCR, listing each CDR3 protein once. The table shows some 500,000 distinct CDR3 sequences, with 18% occurring only once. The input for sequencing was PBMCs from the stem cell graft donor, taken from the stem cell graft. These receptors all come from a human donor who donated a stem cell graft to a child with acute lymphoblastic leukemia. CDR3s include the opening cysteine and the closing phenylalanine or tryptophan. D genes are given only for firm matches. For some rows the clone size is stated as once, few or many, or as a class when expanded; others skip it.

>NA|TRBV27|TRBJ2-7|TRBD1
TGTGCCAGCAGTGGACAGGGTCTCTACGAGCAGTACTTC
CASSGQGLYEQYF
>few|TRBV12-3/TRBV12-4|TRBJ1-1|NA
TGTGCCAGCAGTTTAGCGAGCATGAACACTGAAGCTTTCTTT
CASSLASMNTEAFF
>NA|TRBV7-6|TRBJ2-5|NA
TGTGCCAGCAGCCCCGAGGAAATTTCCCGGGAGACCCAGTACTTC
CASSPEEISRETQYF
>few|TRBV15|TRBJ2-7|NA
TGTGCCACCAGCACCGCCTTGGACGAGCAGTACTTC
CATSTALDEQYF
>few|TRBV9|TRBJ2-7|NA
TGTGCCAGCAGCGTATCGCAGATACCCTACGAGCAGTACTTC
CASSVSQIPYEQYF
>few|TRBV7-9|TRBJ1-1|NA
TGTGCCAGCAGCTACATGGCGGCGGATGAAGCTTTCTTT
CASSYMAADEAFF
>NA|TRBV23-1|TRBJ2-7|NA
TGCGCCAGCAGTCAGACCTCGGGAGGGGGCCACGAGCAGTACTTC
CASSQTSGGGHEQYF
>few|TRBV20-1|TRBJ1-5|NA
TGCAGTACGTTAACAGGGAATCAGCCCCAGCATTTT
CSTLTGNQPQHF
>NA|TRBV5-1|TRBJ1-1|NA
TGCGCCAGCAGCTTGGATCCGGGTCTGAACACTGAAGCTTTCTTT
CASSLDPGLNTEAFF
>many|TRBV12-3/TRBV12-4|TRBJ2-7|NA
TGTGCCAGCAGTTCCCTCTACGAGCAGTACTTC
CASSSLYEQYF
>few|TRBV11-1|TRBJ2-1|TRBD2
TGTGCCAGCAGCACCACCCTGAGCGGGACTTATCGAAGAGGGACTAGTCCCCCTCAGTTCTTC
CASSTTLSGTYRRGTSPPQFF
>NA|TRBV27|TRBJ1-1|NA
TGTGCCAGCAGTTTATTCTATACGGGACGGAACACTGAAGCTTTCTTT
CASSLFYTGRNTEAFF
>NA|TRBV5-6|TRBJ2-1|NA
TGTGCCAGCAGCTCTGTGGACACGAGCTCCTACAATGAGCAGTTCTTC
CASSSVDTSSYNEQFF
>few|TRBV5-1|TRBJ2-3|TRBD1
TGCGCCAGCAGCTTGATAGTGACAGGGGGTCGAAATACGCAGTATTTT
CASSLIVTGGRNTQYF
>few|TRBV7-9|TRBJ2-7|TRBD1
TGTGCCAGCAGCTCGATAGACAGGGCTACCTTCGAGCAGTACTTC
CASSSIDRATFEQYF
>few|TRBV20-1|TRBJ1-6|TRBD1
TGCAGTGCCCCAGGACAGGCCTATAATTCACCCCTCCACTTT
CSAPGQAYNSPLHF
>few|TRBV19|TRBJ1-2|NA
TGTGCCAGTAGGATGGGGCAGGATGGCTACACCTTC
CASRMGQDGYTF